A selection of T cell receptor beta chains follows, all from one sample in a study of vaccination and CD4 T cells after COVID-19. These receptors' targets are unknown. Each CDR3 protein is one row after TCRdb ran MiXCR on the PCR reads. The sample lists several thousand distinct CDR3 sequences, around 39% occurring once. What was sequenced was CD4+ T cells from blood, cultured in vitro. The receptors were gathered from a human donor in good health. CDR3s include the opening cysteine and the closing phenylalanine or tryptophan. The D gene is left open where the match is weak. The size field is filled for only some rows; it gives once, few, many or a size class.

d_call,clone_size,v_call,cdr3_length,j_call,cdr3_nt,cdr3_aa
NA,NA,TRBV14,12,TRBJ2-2,TGTGCCAGCAGCCAAGAACAGAGGTTGTTGTTTTTT,CASSQEQRLLFF
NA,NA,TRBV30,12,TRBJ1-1,TGTGCCAACAGACAGCACAACACTGAAGCTTTCTTT,CANRQHNTEAFF
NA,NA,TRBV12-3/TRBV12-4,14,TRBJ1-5,TGTGCCAGCAGTTTTACAGGGAGGTCTCAGCCCCAGCATTTT,CASSFTGRSQPQHF
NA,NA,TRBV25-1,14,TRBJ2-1,TGTGCCAGCAGTGAATCGGGAACTCTGGATGAGCAGTTCTTC,CASSESGTLDEQFF
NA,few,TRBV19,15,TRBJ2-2,TGTGCCAGTAGTGAGTCGGAGCGGGTCACCGGGGAGCTGTTTTTT,CASSESERVTGELFF
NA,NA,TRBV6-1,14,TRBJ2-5,TGTGCCAGCAGTCCGTTTGGGGGGGCAGAGACCCAGTACTTC,CASSPFGGAETQYF
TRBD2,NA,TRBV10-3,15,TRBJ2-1,TGTGCCATCAGGCGAGCGGGGCCCGATAACGGCGGGCAGTTCTTC,CAIRRAGPDNGGQFF
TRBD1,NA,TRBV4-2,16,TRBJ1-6,TGTGCCAGCAGCCAAGTTACGGAGCTATCCGACAGGGTCTCCCACTTT,CASSQVTELSDRVSHF
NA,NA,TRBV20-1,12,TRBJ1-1,TGCAGTGCTAGAGTCGGCGGGTCTGAAGCTTTCTTT,CSARVGGSEAFF
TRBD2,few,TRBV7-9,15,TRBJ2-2,TGTGCCAGCAGCTTAGGCGGGGGGGCCGTCGGGGAGCTGTTTTTT,CASSLGGGAVGELFF
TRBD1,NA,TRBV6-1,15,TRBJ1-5,TGTGCCAGCAGTCCCACCGACAGGGACAATCAGCCCCAGCATTTT,CASSPTDRDNQPQHF
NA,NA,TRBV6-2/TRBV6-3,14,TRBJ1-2,TGTGCCAGCAGTTACGAGCCTAGGGACTATGGCTACACCTTC,CASSYEPRDYGYTF
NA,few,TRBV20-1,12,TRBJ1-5,TGCAGTGCTACACAGGGAAATCAGCCCCAGCATTTT,CSATQGNQPQHF
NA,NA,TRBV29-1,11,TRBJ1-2,TGCAGCGTTCCCCCCGGATATGGCTACACCTTC,CSVPPGYGYTF
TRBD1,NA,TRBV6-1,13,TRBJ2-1,TGTGCCAGTCTCGGACAGGCTTGGGATGAGCAGTTCTTC,CASLGQAWDEQFF
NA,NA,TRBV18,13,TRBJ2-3,TGTGCCAGCTCACCAAGCGAGGCAGATACGCAGTATTTT,CASSPSEADTQYF
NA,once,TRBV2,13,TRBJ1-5,TGTGCCAGCCAACTTCAGGGGAATCAGCCCCAGCATTTT,CASQLQGNQPQHF
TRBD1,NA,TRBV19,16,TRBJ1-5,TGTGCCAGTAGTAGCAACAGGGGGCAAAACAATCAGCCCCAGCATTTT,CASSSNRGQNNQPQHF
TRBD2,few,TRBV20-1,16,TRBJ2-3,TGCAGTGCTAGAGATTACGGGGGGGGACGCACAGATACGCAGTATTTT,CSARDYGGGRTDTQYF
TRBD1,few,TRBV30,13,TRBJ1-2,TGTGCCTGGAGTGCGACACAGGGGACGGGCTACACCTTC,CAWSATQGTGYTF
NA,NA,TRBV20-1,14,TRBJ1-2,TGCAGTGCTAGTGGGGGGCCCGAGGTGTATGGCTACACCTTC,CSASGGPEVYGYTF
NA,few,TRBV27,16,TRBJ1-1,TGTGCCAGCAGTTTATGGTCAGGGCATCTGAACACTGAAGCTTTCTTT,CASSLWSGHLNTEAFF
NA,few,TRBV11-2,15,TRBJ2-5,TGTGCCAGCAGCTTAAGCTCGGGTGGCGGTGAGACCCAGTACTTC,CASSLSSGGGETQYF
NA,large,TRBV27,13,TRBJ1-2,TGTGCCAGGGGGAGAAATCGGGTGTCCGGCTACACCTTC,CARGRNRVSGYTF
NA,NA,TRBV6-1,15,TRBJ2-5,TGTGCCAGCAGGCCCGGACGGAAGCCAGGGGAGACCCAGTACTTC,CASRPGRKPGETQYF
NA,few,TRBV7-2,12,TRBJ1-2,TGTGCCAGCAGATCACCAGGGAGCGGCTACACCTTC,CASRSPGSGYTF
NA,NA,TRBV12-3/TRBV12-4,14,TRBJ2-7,TGTGCCAGCAGTTTCCAGGGAGGCGTGGGCGAGCAGTACTTC,CASSFQGGVGEQYF
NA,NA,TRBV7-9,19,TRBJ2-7,TGTGCCAGCAGCTTAGGAAGGCTGCGGACTACCACCCTCTCCTACGAGCAGTACTTC,CASSLGRLRTTTLSYEQYF
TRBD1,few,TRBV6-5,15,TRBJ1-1,TGTGCCAGCAGTTATCTCACAGGGGGGAACACTGAAGCTTTCTTT,CASSYLTGGNTEAFF
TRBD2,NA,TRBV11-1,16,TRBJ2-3,TGTGCCAGCAGCTCCCCTGGCGGGGGGTTCACAGATACGCAGTATTTT,CASSSPGGGFTDTQYF
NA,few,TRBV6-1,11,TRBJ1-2,TGTGCCAGCAGTCTCGAGTATGGCTACACCTTC,CASSLEYGYTF
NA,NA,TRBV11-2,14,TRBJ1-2,TGTGCCAGCAGACTGACCAGGGGCGGCTATGGCTACACCTTC,CASRLTRGGYGYTF
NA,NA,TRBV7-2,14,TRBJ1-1,TGTGCCAGCAGCTTTTTCGCTTTTACGGGCGACGCTTTCTTT,CASSFFAFTGDAFF
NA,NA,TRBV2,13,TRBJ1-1,TGTGCCAGCAGTGAACCCGTGAACACTGAAGCTTTCTTT,CASSEPVNTEAFF
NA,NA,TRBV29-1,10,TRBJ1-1,TGCAGCGGTGGCAACACTGAAGCTTTCTTT,CSGGNTEAFF
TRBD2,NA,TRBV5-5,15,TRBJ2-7,TGTGCCAGCAGCCCTACTAGCGGGGAGCCCTACGAGCAGTACTTC,CASSPTSGEPYEQYF
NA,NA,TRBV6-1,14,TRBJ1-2,TGTGCCAGCAGTGAAAGTGGAAGGACGCATGGCTACACCTTC,CASSESGRTHGYTF
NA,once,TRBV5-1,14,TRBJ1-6,TGCGCCAGCAGCCACGGGGAAGGCGATTCACCCCTCCACTTT,CASSHGEGDSPLHF
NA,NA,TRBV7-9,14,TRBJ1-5,TGTGCCAGCAGCTTACAAGACAGGTGGCAGCCCCAGCATTTT,CASSLQDRWQPQHF
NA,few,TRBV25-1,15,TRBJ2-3,TGTGCCAGCAGTGGAAACAGGGATTACACAGATACGCAGTATTTT,CASSGNRDYTDTQYF
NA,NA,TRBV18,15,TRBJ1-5,TGTGCCAGCTCACCATCGAACGGGGAAGGTCAGCCCCAGCATTTT,CASSPSNGEGQPQHF
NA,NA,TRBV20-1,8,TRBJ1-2,TGCAGTGCCCCGGGGTACACCTTC,CSAPGYTF
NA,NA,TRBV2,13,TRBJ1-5,TGTGCCAGCAGTGAGGGGGGATATCAGCCCCAGCATTTT,CASSEGGYQPQHF
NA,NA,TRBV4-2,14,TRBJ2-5,TGTGCCAGCAGCGGAGGAGGAGCCGGAGAGACCCAGTACTTC,CASSGGGAGETQYF
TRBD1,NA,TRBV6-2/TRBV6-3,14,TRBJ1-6,TGTGCCAGCCGACAGGGGAGAGATAATTCACCCCTCCACTTT,CASRQGRDNSPLHF
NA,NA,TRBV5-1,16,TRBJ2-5,TGCGCCAGCAGCTTGTCCTCCTTAGGAGGTGGGGAGACCCAGTACTTC,CASSLSSLGGGETQYF
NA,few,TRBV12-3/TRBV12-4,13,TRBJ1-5,TGTGCCAGCAGCGCACAGGGTTATCAGCCCCAGCATTTT,CASSAQGYQPQHF
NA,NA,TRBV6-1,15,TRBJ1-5,TGTGCCAGCAGCCAGGACAGAACTGGCAGTCAGCCCCAGCATTTT,CASSQDRTGSQPQHF
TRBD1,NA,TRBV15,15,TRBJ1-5,TGTCCCACCAGCGTCGACAGGGGGGCCAATCAGCCCCAGCATTTT,CPTSVDRGANQPQHF